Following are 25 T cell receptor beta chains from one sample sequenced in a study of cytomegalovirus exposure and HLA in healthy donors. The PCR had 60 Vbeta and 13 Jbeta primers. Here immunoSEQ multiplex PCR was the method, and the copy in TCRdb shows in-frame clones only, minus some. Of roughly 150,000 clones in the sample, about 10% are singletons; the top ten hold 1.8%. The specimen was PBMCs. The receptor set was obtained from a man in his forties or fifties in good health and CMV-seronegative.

This CDR3 reads CSVEELAGGPREQFF. The CDR3 DNA sequence: TGCAGCGTTGAAGAACTAGCGGGAGGGCCGAGGGAGCAGTTCTTC. The V call is TRBV29-1, the J call TRBJ2-1; 13 bases match TRBD2. CDR1 and CDR2 (germline): SQVTM, ANQGSEA. V lost 0 bases and J lost 10; bases outside the gene matches: 6. The CDR3 has 15 residues.

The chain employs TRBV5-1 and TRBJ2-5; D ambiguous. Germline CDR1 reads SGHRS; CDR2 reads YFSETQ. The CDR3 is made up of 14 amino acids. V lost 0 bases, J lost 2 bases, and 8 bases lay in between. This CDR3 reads CASSLGSSQETQYF. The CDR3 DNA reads TGCGCCAGCAGCTTGGGGTCCAGTCAAGAGACCCAGTACTTC.

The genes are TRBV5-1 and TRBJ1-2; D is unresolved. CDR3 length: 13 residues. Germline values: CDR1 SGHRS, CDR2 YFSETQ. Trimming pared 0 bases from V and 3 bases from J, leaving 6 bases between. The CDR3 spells CASSLGEYYGYTF. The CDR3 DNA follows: TGCGCCAGCAGCTTGGGGGAGTACTATGGCTACACCTTC.

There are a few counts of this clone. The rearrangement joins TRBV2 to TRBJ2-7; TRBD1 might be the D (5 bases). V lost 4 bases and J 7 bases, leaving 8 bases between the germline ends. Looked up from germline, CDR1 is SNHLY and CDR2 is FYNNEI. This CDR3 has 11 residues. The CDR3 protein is CASSARVEQYF. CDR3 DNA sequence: TGTGCCAGCAGTGCCAGGGTAGAGCAGTACTTC.

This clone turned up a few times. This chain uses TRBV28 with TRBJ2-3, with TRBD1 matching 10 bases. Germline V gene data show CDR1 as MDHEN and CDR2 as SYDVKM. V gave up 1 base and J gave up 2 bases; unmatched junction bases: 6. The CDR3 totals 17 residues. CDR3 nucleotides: TGTGCCAGCAGTTTATCCGGACAGGGGGAGTCCACAGATACGCAGTATTTT. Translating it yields CASSLSGQGESTDTQYF.

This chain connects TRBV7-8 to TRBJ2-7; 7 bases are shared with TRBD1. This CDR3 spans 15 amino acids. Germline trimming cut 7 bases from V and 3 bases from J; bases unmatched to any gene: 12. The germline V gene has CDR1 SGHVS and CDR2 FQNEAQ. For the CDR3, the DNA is TGTGCCAGCAACCCGACCGGGGACAGTATCTACGAGCAGTACTTC. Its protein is CASNPTGDSIYEQYF.

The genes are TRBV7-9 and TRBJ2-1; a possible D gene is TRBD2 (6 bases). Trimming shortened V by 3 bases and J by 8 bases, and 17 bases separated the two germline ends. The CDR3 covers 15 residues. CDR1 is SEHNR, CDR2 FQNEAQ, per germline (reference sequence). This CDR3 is CASSLGIGRWYEQFF. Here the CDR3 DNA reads TGTGCCAGCAGCTTGGGGATAGGGAGGTGGTATGAGCAGTTCTTC. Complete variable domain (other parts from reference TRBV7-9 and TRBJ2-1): DTGVSQNPRHKITKRGQNVTFRCDPISEHNRLYWYRQTLGQGPEFLTYFQNEAQLEKSRLLSDRFSAERPKGSFSTLEIQRTEQGDSAMYLCASSLGIGRWYEQFFGPGTRLTVL.

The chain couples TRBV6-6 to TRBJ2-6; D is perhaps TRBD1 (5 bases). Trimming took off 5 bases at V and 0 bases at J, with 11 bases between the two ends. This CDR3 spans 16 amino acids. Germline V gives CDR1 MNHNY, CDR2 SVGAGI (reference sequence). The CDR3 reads CASSAGLSSGANVLTF. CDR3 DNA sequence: TGTGCCAGCAGTGCAGGGCTTAGCTCTGGGGCCAACGTCCTGACTTTC.

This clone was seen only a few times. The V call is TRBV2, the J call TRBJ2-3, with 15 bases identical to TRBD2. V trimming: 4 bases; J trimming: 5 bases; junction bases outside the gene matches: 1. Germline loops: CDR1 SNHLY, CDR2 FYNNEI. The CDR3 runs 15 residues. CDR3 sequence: CASSGTSGRGDTQYF. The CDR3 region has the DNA TGTGCCAGCAGTGGGACTAGCGGGAGGGGAGATACGCAGTATTTT. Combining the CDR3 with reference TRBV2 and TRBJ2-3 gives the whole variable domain EPEVTQTPSHQVTQMGQEVILRCVPISNHLYFYWYRQILGQKVEFLVSFYNNEISEKSEIFDDQFSVERPDGSNFTLKIRSTKLEDSAMYFCASSGTSGRGDTQYFGPGTRLTVL.

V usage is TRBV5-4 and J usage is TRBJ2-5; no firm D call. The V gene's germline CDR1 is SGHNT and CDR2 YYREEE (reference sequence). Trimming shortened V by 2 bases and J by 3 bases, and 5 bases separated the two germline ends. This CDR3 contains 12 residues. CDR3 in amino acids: CASSFSEETQYF. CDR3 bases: TGTGCCAGCAGCTTTTCAGAAGAGACCCAGTACTTC.

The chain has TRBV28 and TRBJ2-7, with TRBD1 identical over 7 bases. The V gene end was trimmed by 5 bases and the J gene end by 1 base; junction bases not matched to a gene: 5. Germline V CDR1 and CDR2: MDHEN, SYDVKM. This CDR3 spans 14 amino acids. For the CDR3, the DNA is TGTGCCAGCAGTAATCCGGGACAGTCCTACGAGCAGTACTTC. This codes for CASSNPGQSYEQYF.

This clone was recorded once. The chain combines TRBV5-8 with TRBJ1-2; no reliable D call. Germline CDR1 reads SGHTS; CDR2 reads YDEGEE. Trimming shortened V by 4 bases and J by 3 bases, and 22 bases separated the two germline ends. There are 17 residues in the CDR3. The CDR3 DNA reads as TGTGCCAGCAGCCCGAGGTTAGGTCTCCCGTCCTACTATGGCTACACCTTC. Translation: CASSPRLGLPSYYGYTF.

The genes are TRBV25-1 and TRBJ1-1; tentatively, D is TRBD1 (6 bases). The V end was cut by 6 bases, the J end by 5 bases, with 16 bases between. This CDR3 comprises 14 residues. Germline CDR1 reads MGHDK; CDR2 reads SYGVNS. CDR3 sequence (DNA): TGTGCCAGCAGCCCGACAGGAGGAAGGACTGAAGCTTTCTTT. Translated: CASSPTGGRTEAFF.

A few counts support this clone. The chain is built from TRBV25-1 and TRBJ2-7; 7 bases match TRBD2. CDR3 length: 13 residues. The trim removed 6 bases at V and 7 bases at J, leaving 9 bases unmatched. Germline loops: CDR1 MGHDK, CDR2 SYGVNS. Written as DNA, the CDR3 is TGTGCCAGCAGGAGGGAGGGAGTTGGGGAGCAGTACTTC. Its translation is CASRREGVGEQYF.

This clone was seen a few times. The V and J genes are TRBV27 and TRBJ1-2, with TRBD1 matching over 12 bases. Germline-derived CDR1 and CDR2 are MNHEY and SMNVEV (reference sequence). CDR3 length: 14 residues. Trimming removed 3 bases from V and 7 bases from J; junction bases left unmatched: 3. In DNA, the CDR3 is TGTGCCAGCAGTTTGGGACAGGGGGCGGGTGGCTACACCTTC. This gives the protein CASSLGQGAGGYTF.

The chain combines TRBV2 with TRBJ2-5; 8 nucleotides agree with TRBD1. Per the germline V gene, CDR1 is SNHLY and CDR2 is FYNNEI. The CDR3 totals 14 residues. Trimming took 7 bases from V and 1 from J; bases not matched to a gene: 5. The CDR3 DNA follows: TGTGCCAGCAACCGACAGGGGTCCCAAGAGACCCAGTACTTC. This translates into CASNRQGSQETQYF.

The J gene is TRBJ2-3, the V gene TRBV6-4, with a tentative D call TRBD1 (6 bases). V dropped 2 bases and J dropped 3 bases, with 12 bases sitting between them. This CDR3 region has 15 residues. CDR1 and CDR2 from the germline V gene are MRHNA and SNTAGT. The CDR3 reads CASSDEARGTDTQYF. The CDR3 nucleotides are TGTGCCAGCAGTGACGAGGCTAGGGGGACAGATACGCAGTATTTT.

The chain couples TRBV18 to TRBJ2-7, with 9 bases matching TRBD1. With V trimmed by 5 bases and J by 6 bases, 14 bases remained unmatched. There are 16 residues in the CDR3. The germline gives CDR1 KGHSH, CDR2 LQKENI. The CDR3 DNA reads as TGTGCCAGCTCAGCAAGTCGGGGACAGGGAGGCGGCGAGCAGTACTTC. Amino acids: CASSASRGQGGGEQYF.

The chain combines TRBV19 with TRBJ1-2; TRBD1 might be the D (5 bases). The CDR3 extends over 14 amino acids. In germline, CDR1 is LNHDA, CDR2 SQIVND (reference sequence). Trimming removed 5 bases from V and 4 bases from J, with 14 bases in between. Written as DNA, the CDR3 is TGTGCCAGTAGTCCGTCGAGCGGGGCCTATGGCTACACCTTC. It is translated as CASSPSSGAYGYTF.

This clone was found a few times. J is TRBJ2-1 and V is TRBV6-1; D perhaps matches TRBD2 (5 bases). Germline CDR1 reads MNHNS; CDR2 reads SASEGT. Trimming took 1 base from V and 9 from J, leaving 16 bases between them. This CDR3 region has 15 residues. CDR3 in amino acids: CASSEDTRGSREQFF. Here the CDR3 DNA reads TGTGCCAGCAGTGAAGATACTAGAGGGAGTCGTGAGCAGTTCTTC.

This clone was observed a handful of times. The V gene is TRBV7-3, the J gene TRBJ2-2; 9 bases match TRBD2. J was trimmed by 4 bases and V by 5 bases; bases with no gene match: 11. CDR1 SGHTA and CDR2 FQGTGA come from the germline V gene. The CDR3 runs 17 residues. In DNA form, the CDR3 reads TGTGCCAGCAGCCCGAACTTAGCGGGAGCCGGCACCGGGGAGCTGTTTTTT. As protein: CASSPNLAGAGTGELFF.

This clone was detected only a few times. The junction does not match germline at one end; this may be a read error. CDR3 in amino acids: CASSLGVLGQGAKTGELFF. The CDR3 nucleotides are TGTGCCAGCAGCTTGGGGGTGCTCGGACAGGGGGCGAAAACCGGGGAGCTGTTTTTT. The chain is built from TRBV5-4 and TRBJ2-2; TRBD1 matches 11 bases. The germline gives CDR1 SGHNT, CDR2 YYREEE (reference sequence). The length of the CDR3 is 19 residues.

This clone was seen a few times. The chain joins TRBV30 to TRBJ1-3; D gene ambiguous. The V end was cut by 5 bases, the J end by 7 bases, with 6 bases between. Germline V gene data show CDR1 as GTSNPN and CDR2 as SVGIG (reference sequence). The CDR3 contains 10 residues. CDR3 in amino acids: CAWGTNTIYF. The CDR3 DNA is TGTGCCTGGGGTACTAACACCATATATTTT. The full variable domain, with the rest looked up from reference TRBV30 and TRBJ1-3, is SQTIHQWPATLVQPVGSPLSLECTVEGTSNPNLYWYRQAAGRGLQLLFYSVGIGQISSEVPQNLSASRPQDRQFILSSKKLLLSDSGFYLCAWGTNTIYFGEGSWLTVV.

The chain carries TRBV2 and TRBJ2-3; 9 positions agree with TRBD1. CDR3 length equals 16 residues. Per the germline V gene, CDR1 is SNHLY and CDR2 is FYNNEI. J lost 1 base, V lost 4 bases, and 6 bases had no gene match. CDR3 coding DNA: TGTGCCAGCAGTGGGGTAACAGGGGGCGGCACAGATACGCAGTATTTT. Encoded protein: CASSGVTGGGTDTQYF.

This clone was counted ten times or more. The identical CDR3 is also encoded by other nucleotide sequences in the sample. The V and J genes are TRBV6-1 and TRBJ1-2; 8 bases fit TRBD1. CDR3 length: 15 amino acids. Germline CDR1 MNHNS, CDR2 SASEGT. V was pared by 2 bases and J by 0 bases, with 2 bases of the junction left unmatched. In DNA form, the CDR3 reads TGTGCCAGCAGTGAATGGACAGGGTCTAACTATGGCTACACCTTC. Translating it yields CASSEWTGSNYGYTF.